This T cell receptor (beta chain) was obtained from a study of prognosis after radiotherapy for stage I lung cancer. On the study more broadly: Distant metastases arose in several patients, median 7 months post-radiotherapy; fewer than 18 had no significant progression.

In its sample, this clonotype ranks as medium-sized. Multiplex PCR, run in two rounds, amplified TCR beta CDR3 from genomic DNA. First-round PCR used primers specific to each TRBV and TRBJ gene. As the PCR entered its second round, universal primers were used. TCRdb re-analysed the multiplex PCR reads in MiXCR, keeping a single row per CDR3 protein. The sample holds about 14,000 distinct CDR3 sequences, around a quarter seen once. Germline CDR1 and CDR2: DFQATT and SNEGSKA (reference sequence). This CDR3 comprises 12 residues. Germline trimming cut 3 bases from V and 6 bases from J; bases unmatched to any gene: 4.

The chain has TRBV20-1 and TRBJ2-5; TRBD2 matches at 7 bases. This specimen consisted of PBMCs, obtained before or after stereotactic body radiation therapy (not recorded which). The TCR was taken from a donor aged 50 or older with non-small cell lung cancer. The CDR3 spells CSARWTRQTQYF. The CDR3 bases are TGCAGTGCTAGGTGGACTAGACAGACCCAGTACTTC.